The 17 T cell receptor beta chains in this list originate from one sample, sequenced in a study of early T cells in non-severe SARS-CoV-2 infection. One entry per CDR3 protein results from TCRdb running MiXCR on the 5' RACE reads. This sample yields some 40,000 distinct CDR3 sequences, of which 3% to 4% are seen a single time; over 8% belongs to the top ten. The sequencing sample was made of whole blood. The receptor source for this set is an adult who was a healthcare worker with PCR-confirmed SARS-CoV-2 infection or an uninfected control (not recorded which).

This clonotype was detected ten times or more. The chain couples TRBV6-1 to TRBJ2-6, with D possibly TRBD1 on 6 matching bases. Between the trimmed V and J ends, which lost 9 bases and 0 bases, there was a span of 9 bases. This CDR3 has 14 amino acids. Germline V gives CDR1 MNHNS, CDR2 SASEGT. This CDR3 is CASQTGSGANVLTF. In DNA, the CDR3 is TGTGCCAGTCAGACAGGCTCTGGGGCCAACGTCCTGACTTTC.

This clonotype was recorded at least ten times. The rearrangement links TRBV5-4 to TRBJ2-3, with D possibly being TRBD2 (7 bases). Germline V gene data show CDR1 as SGHNT and CDR2 as YYREEE (reference sequence). Trimming removed 8 bases from V and 2 bases from J, with 24 bases in between. The CDR3 extends over 17 amino acids. CDR3 amino acids: CASRRRGGLEHTDTQYF. The CDR3 DNA sequence: TGTGCCAGTAGGAGGAGGGGGGGGTTAGAACACACAGATACGCAGTATTTT.

Details on this clonotype: A read error may account for a junction end that differs from germline. V gene TRBV2 combines with J gene TRBJ2-7, with D maybe TRBD2 (6 bases). Germline V gene sequence: CDR1 SNHLY, CDR2 FYNNEI. The CDR3 sequence is 14 residues long. CDR3 sequence: CASRRVGSSCEQYF. The CDR3 nucleotides are TGTGCCAGCAGAAGGGTCGGGAGCTCCTGCGAGCAGTACTTC. Together with reference TRBV2 and TRBJ2-7, the CDR3 gives the full variable domain: EPEVTQTPSHQVTQMGQEVILRCVPISNHLYFYWYRQILGQKVEFLVSFYNNEISEKSEIFDDQFSVERPDGSNFTLKIRSTKLEDSAMYFCASRRVGSSCEQYFGPGTRLTVT.

This clonotype was detected ten times or more. The chain combines TRBV15 with TRBJ1-1, with a possible D match to TRBD1 (5 bases). The V gene's germline CDR1 is LNHNV and CDR2 YYDKDF (reference sequence). The CDR3 consists of 13 residues. V dropped 7 bases and J dropped 3 bases, with 12 bases sitting between them. The CDR3 nucleotides read TGTGCCACCACCACAGGAGTTGACACTGAAGCTTTCTTT. This codes for CATTTGVDTEAFF.

This clonotype has ten or more counts. J is TRBJ1-1 and V is TRBV19, with 7 nucleotides matching TRBD1. The trim removed 10 bases at V and 2 bases at J, leaving 7 bases unmatched. CDR1 and CDR2 (germline): LNHDA, SQIVND (reference sequence). This CDR3 is built from 13 residues. The CDR3 sequence is CATQGQFNTEAFF. The DNA for the CDR3 is TGTGCCACCCAGGGACAGTTCAACACTGAAGCTTTCTTT.

In its sample, this clonotype was seen many times. The chain combines TRBV20-1 with TRBJ2-2; the match to TRBD1 covers 8 bases. This CDR3 is built from 17 residues. The J segment lost 1 base and the V segment lost 3 bases, leaving 10 bases of the junction unmatched. From germline, CDR1 is DFQATT and CDR2 SNEGSKA (reference sequence). The CDR3 reads CSARRRGRMRNTGELFF. The CDR3 DNA reads TGCAGTGCTAGGCGCAGGGGGCGCATGCGGAACACCGGGGAGCTGTTTTTT.

This clonotype appeared many times. J is TRBJ2-7 and V is TRBV7-6, with D possibly TRBD2 on 6 matching bases. The CDR3 is made up of 14 amino acids. Germline V gene data show CDR1 as SGHVS and CDR2 as FNYEAQ. V dropped 1 base and J dropped 7 bases, with 14 bases sitting between them. The CDR3 DNA reads as TGTGCCAGCAGCTTAGGGCTAGCGAGAGAGGAGCAGTACTTC. It translates to CASSLGLAREEQYF. Variable domain in full (rest from reference TRBV7-6 and TRBJ2-7): GAGVSQSPRYKVTKRGQDVALRCDPISGHVSLYWYRQALGQGPEFLTYFNYEAQQDKSGLPNDRFSAERPEGSISTLTIQRTEQRDSAMYRCASSLGLAREEQYFGPGTRLTVT.

This clonotype occurred once. A much more abundant neighbour one base away suggests this may be a read error. This sequence joins TRBV7-2 and TRBJ2-3, with D perhaps being TRBD1 or TRBD2 (6 bases each). This CDR3 is built from 13 residues. Germline V gene data show CDR1 as SGHTA and CDR2 as FQGNSA. Trimming cost V 5 bases and J 7 bases, with 13 bases left between them. The CDR3 spells CASSPTGAHTQYF. The CDR3 DNA reads TGTGCCAGCAGCCCGACGGGGGCCCATACGCAGTATTTT.

The sample holds many counts of this clonotype. The V and J genes are TRBV12-3 or TRBV12-4 and TRBJ1-2; TRBD1 matches 7 bases. V shed 6 bases and J 3 bases; nucleotides not matched to a gene: 4. This CDR3 has 13 amino acids. CDR3 residues: CASSQQGYYGYTF. The CDR3 bases are TGTGCCAGCAGCCAACAGGGGTACTATGGCTACACCTTC.

This clonotype was observed at least ten times. This chain uses TRBV20-1 with TRBJ2-7; D may be TRBD2 (6 bases). The germline CDR1 and CDR2 sequences are DFQATT and SNEGSKA (reference sequence). Trimming shortened V by 3 bases and J by 2 bases, and 11 bases separated the two germline ends. The CDR3 has 13 amino acids. In nucleotides, the CDR3 is TGCAGTGCTAGCGGGACTCCAGCCTACGAGCAGTACTTC. Residues: CSASGTPAYEQYF.

Only a few counts were recorded for this clonotype. V gene TRBV7-9 combines with J gene TRBJ2-1, with 10 bases matching TRBD2. There are 14 residues in the CDR3. After removal of 5 bases from V and 9 bases from J, the junction contained 7 bases not matched to a gene. Germline CDR1 reads SEHNR; CDR2 reads FQNEAQ (reference sequence). The CDR3, as DNA: TGTGCCAGCAGCCGAAGCGGGAGGGCCACTGAGCAGTTCTTC. This translates into CASSRSGRATEQFF.

The DNA of the CDR3 is TGTGCCAGCAGCTTAGTCGGCGGAGGGGGAAGGTCACCCCTCCACTTT. Translation gives CASSLVGGGGRSPLHF. The V and J genes are TRBV7-9 and TRBJ1-6, with D perhaps matching TRBD1 (6 bases). CDR1 is SEHNR, CDR2 FQNEAQ, per germline (reference sequence). The CDR3 length is 16 residues. V was cut by 1 base and J by 10 bases, with 17 bases left in between.

This clonotype was counted many times. This chain uses TRBV5-1 with TRBJ2-3; no firm D call. The germline V gene has CDR1 SGHRS and CDR2 YFSETQ. The CDR3 totals 14 residues. With 2 bases removed from V and 4 bases from J, the gap between germline ends came to 11 bases. This CDR3 is CASSLGSGSDTQYF. CDR3 nucleotide sequence: TGCGCCAGCAGCTTAGGATCTGGCTCAGATACGCAGTATTTT.

This clonotype was counted at least ten times. The chain couples TRBV7-6 to TRBJ2-3; TRBD2 aligns across 7 bases. V lost 1 base to trimming and J lost 2 bases; unmatched junction nucleotides: 3. There are 15 residues in the CDR3. Germline V CDR1 and CDR2: SGHVS, FNYEAQ. The CDR3 nucleotides are TGTGCCAGCAGCTTAGTTCTAGCGGCCACAGATACGCAGTATTTT. Protein product: CASSLVLAATDTQYF. Full variable domain (missing parts from reference TRBV7-6 and TRBJ2-3): GAGVSQSPRYKVTKRGQDVALRCDPISGHVSLYWYRQALGQGPEFLTYFNYEAQQDKSGLPNDRFSAERPEGSISTLTIQRTEQRDSAMYRCASSLVLAATDTQYFGPGTRLTVL.

On this clonotype: A much larger clone lies a single base off, so this may be a read error. The rearrangement uses TRBV14 and TRBJ2-3, with TRBD2 matching 10 bases. Per the germline V gene, CDR1 is SGHDN and CDR2 is FVKESK. The CDR3 runs 16 residues. Trimming took 3 bases from V and 4 from J; bases not matched to a gene: 7. This CDR3 reads CASSHTGGLAADTQYF. The DNA for the CDR3 is TGTGCCAGCAGCCATACCGGTGGACTAGCGGCAGATACGCAGTATTTT. The whole variable domain, filled in from reference TRBV14 and TRBJ2-3, reads EAGVTQFPSHSVIEKGQTVTLRCDPISGHDNLYWYRRVMGKEIKFLLHFVKESKQDESGMPNNRFLAERTGGTYSTLKVQPAELEDSGVYFCASSHTGGLAADTQYFGPGTRLTVL.

This clonotype was recorded at least ten times. V is TRBV7-9 and J is TRBJ2-3; D is unclear. The CDR3 is 14 residues long. The germline V and J ends were trimmed by 1 base and 0 bases, with 5 bases remaining between them. CDR1 SEHNR and CDR2 FQNEAQ come from the germline V gene (reference sequence). Written as DNA, the CDR3 is TGTGCCAGCAGCTTAGTAGGCAGCACAGATACGCAGTATTTT. Its translation: CASSLVGSTDTQYF.

This clonotype was recorded many times. This rearrangement joins TRBV12-3 or TRBV12-4 to TRBJ1-3, with 7 bases that match TRBD1. Germline trimming cut 7 bases from V and 3 bases from J; bases unmatched to any gene: 9. The CDR3 loop spans 15 amino acids. The CDR3 DNA reads as TGTGCCAGCACCCTCGACAGGGCCTTTGGAAACACCATATATTTT. It codes for CASTLDRAFGNTIYF.